The text below deals with one TCR beta chain. Its antigen is unknown. Per the germline V gene, CDR1 is KGHSH and CDR2 is LQKENI. V gave up 5 bases and J gave up 4 bases; unmatched junction bases: 4. CDR3 length equals 14 residues. The study drew the donors from its approximately 110-subject validation cohort, separate from the 666-subject first cohort. The entry originates in a study of cytomegalovirus exposure and HLA in healthy donors. Regarding the study as a whole: In vitro data verified a few CMV-associated chains as specific for CMV antigens. Most TCR sequences showed up rarely, but some public TCRs showed up in many donors.

Some clones are missing from TCRdb's copy, which holds only in-frame ones; the method was immunoSEQ multiplex PCR. The data contain 150,000 to 180,000 clones, 65% to 90% of them singletons. The receptor was isolated from a man between 18 and 35 years old in good health and CMV-seropositive. The chain joins TRBV18 to TRBJ2-5; TRBD1 agrees at 10 bases. Material for sequencing was PBMCs. The CDR3 DNA follows: TGTGCCAGCTCAACGGGACAGGGGCCAGAGACCCAGTACTTC. Its translation is CASSTGQGPETQYF.